The 28 T cell receptor beta chains below come from one sample, sequenced in a study of Ad26.COV2.S vaccination and SARS-CoV-2 variants. Produced via immunoSEQ multiplex PCR; TCRdb's table is partial and in-frame only. Here the sample spans about 480,000 clones, 87% being singletons. Treatment reported: 19 received Ad26.COV2.S at low or high dose, single or two shots; about 5 received placebo; per-sample allocation not given. The study sampled participants on day 63 after the first vaccine or placebo injection. The sequences come from peripheral blood, collected in a trial of Ad26.COV2.S vaccine versus placebo. Every receptor here comes from a person aged 18-60 years who received the Ad26.COV2.S COVID-19 vaccine or a placebo.

The CDR3 DNA is TGTGCCAGCAGCCAAACTCGGGGAAACACCATATATTTT. Amino acids: CASSQTRGNTIYF. This chain uses TRBV7-6 with TRBJ1-3; D uncertain. This CDR3 spans 13 amino acids. Germline V CDR1 and CDR2: SGHVS, FNYEAQ. Trimming took off 5 bases at V and 4 bases at J, with 9 bases between the two ends.

This clone was seen just once. V and J are TRBV7-3 and TRBJ2-3, with 9 bases aligning to TRBD1. The CDR3 has 15 residues. The V and J ends lost 5 bases and 0 bases, in that order; junction bases with no gene match: 3. The germline V gene encodes CDR1 SGHTA and CDR2 FQGTGA. In DNA form, the CDR3 reads TGTGCCAGCAGCGGAGGACAGGGGAGCACAGATACGCAGTATTTT. Amino acid sequence: CASSGGQGSTDTQYF.

In its sample, this clone was seen once. V is TRBV6-2 or TRBV6-3 and J is TRBJ2-2; 11 positions agree with TRBD2. V lost 5 bases to trimming and J lost 7 bases; unmatched junction nucleotides: 18. The CDR3 sequence is 19 residues long. Germline V gives CDR1 MNHEY, CDR2 SVGEGT. The CDR3 is CASSRSGTSGTLGVGELFF. The CDR3 nucleotides read TGTGCCAGCAGTCGGTCCGGGACTAGCGGAACTCTGGGGGTCGGGGAGCTGTTTTTT.

This rearrangement joins TRBV4-2 to TRBJ2-3; no reliable D call. The CDR3 totals 13 residues. V was pared by 0 bases and J by 6 bases, with 7 bases between. Germline V gene data show CDR1 as LGHNA and CDR2 as YNFKEQ. The CDR3 loop is CASSQDPRDTQYF. CDR3 coding DNA: TGTGCCAGCAGCCAAGATCCCAGGGATACGCAGTATTTT.

V usage is TRBV7-2 and J usage is TRBJ2-7, with D perhaps TRBD2 (6 bases). V lost 2 bases and J 2 bases, leaving 13 bases between the germline ends. Germline loops: CDR1 SGHTA, CDR2 FQGNSA. This CDR3 has 15 amino acids. This CDR3 reads CASSLRSGGAYEQYF. The DNA of the CDR3 is TGTGCCAGCAGCTTACGGAGCGGAGGGGCCTACGAGCAGTACTTC.

This clone was counted once. The CDR3 loop reads CASSEGLLSYEQFF. The DNA for the CDR3 is TGTGCCAGCAGCGAAGGACTACTTTCCTATGAGCAGTTCTTC. The chain carries TRBV7-8 and TRBJ2-1; D perhaps matches TRBD2 (6 bases). V lost 5 bases to trimming and J lost 8 bases, with 16 bases between them. Germline V CDR1 and CDR2: SGHVS, FQNEAQ. CDR3 length: 14 residues.

The chain links TRBV28 to TRBJ1-2; D is perhaps TRBD1 (5 bases). This CDR3 spans 13 amino acids. Trimming took 8 bases from V and 4 from J, leaving 14 bases between them. CDR1 and CDR2 from the germline V gene are MDHEN and SYDVKM. The CDR3 DNA follows: TGTGCCAGCGGTCACCAGGGCCCCTATGGCTACACCTTC. Amino acid sequence: CASGHQGPYGYTF.

The chain couples TRBV7-2 to TRBJ1-3, with D unresolved. Looked up from germline, CDR1 is SGHTA and CDR2 is FQGNSA. V dropped 1 base and J dropped 2 bases, with 12 bases sitting between them. The CDR3 is 16 residues long. The CDR3 DNA reads TGTGCCAGCAGCTTAGTTCGAGTAGGAACTGGAAACACCATATATTTT. This translates into CASSLVRVGTGNTIYF.

The J gene is TRBJ2-7, the V gene TRBV30; a possible D gene is TRBD2 (7 bases). The CDR3 extends over 15 amino acids. V was trimmed by 2 bases and J by 1 base, leaving 15 bases between them. Germline-derived CDR1 and CDR2 are GTSNPN and SVGIG (reference sequence). CDR3 sequence reads: CAWSRGGSFSYEQYF. In nucleotides, the CDR3 is TGTGCCTGGAGTAGGGGGGGGTCCTTTTCCTACGAGCAGTACTTC.

This clone was found a few times. V gene TRBV6-5 combines with J gene TRBJ1-2, with 7 nucleotides matching TRBD1. This CDR3 is built from 15 residues. The junction had 5 bases not matched to a gene; V was cut back by 0 bases and J by 4 bases. Looked up from germline, CDR1 is MNHEY and CDR2 is SVGAGI. CDR3 sequence (DNA): TGTGCCAGCAGTTACTCCCGGGACAGATCCTATGGCTACACCTTC. It encodes CASSYSRDRSYGYTF.

This clone has a count of ten or more. The J gene is TRBJ1-2, the V gene TRBV7-9; 7 nucleotides line up with TRBD1. Germline assignment: CDR1 SEHNR and CDR2 FQNEAQ (reference sequence). The V gene end was trimmed by 4 bases and the J gene end by 4 bases; junction bases not matched to a gene: 15. The CDR3 runs to 17 residues. The CDR3 loop is CASSSSTGPRGGYGYTF. DNA for the CDR3: TGTGCCAGCAGCTCCTCGACAGGGCCCCGTGGGGGCTATGGCTACACCTTC.

V gene TRBV4-1 combines with J gene TRBJ2-7; possible D gene TRBD1, 5 bases. The CDR3 consists of 16 residues. Trimming pared 0 bases from V and 1 base from J, leaving 13 bases between. CDR1 and CDR2 (germline): MGHRA, YSYEKL. The CDR3 region is CASSQDPATASYEQYF. The DNA for the CDR3 is TGCGCCAGCAGCCAAGATCCAGCGACAGCTTCCTACGAGCAGTACTTC.

The chain uses TRBV27 and TRBJ1-5, with TRBD1 matching over 8 bases. The junction had 5 bases not matched to a gene; V was cut back by 5 bases and J by 2 bases. CDR1 and CDR2 from the germline V gene are MNHEY and SMNVEV (reference sequence). This CDR3 has 15 amino acids. The CDR3 here is CASSTQGARNQPQHF. DNA for the CDR3: TGTGCCAGCAGTACCCAGGGGGCCCGCAATCAGCCCCAGCATTTT.

This rearrangement joins TRBV30 to TRBJ1-4; D might be TRBD1 (5 bases). CDR3 size: 15 residues. Germline values: CDR1 GTSNPN, CDR2 SVGIG (reference sequence). Trimming removed 7 bases from V and 7 bases from J, with 22 bases in between. This chain's CDR3 is CASGPTRARGEKLFF. Written as DNA, the CDR3 is TGTGCCTCTGGCCCGACCAGGGCGCGGGGTGAAAAACTGTTTTTT.

This clone is a singleton in its sample. The chain links TRBV5-4 to TRBJ2-1, with TRBD2 matching 7 bases. With V trimmed by 0 bases and J by 1 base, 4 bases remained unmatched. Germline-derived CDR1 and CDR2 are SGHNT and YYREEE (reference sequence). The CDR3 runs 16 residues. The CDR3 sequence is CASSLGGLSSYNEQFF. The CDR3 DNA follows: TGTGCCAGCAGCTTGGGGGGACTAAGTTCCTACAATGAGCAGTTCTTC.

The chain combines TRBV27 with TRBJ1-2, with 7 bases lining up with TRBD1. V dropped 5 bases and J dropped 4; count of bases not matched to a gene: 13. The CDR3 totals 16 residues. Germline V gives CDR1 MNHEY, CDR2 SMNVEV (reference sequence). Here the CDR3 reads CASSGSGRQGPYGYTF. The CDR3 DNA sequence: TGTGCCAGCAGTGGCTCGGGACGACAGGGTCCCTATGGCTACACCTTC.

The gene calls are TRBV28 and TRBJ2-4; D possibly corresponds to TRBD1 (6 bases). The CDR3 spans 15 residues. Trimming stripped 6 bases from V and 10 bases from J, with 22 bases between. Germline values: CDR1 MDHEN, CDR2 SYDVKM. In DNA, the CDR3 is TGTGCCAGCAGCCGACCCGGGACACTAGGCCAAATTCAGTACTTC. This gives the protein CASSRPGTLGQIQYF.

This chain joins TRBV24-1 and TRBJ2-1; possible D gene TRBD2, 5 bases. CDR1 is KGHDR, CDR2 SFDVKD, per germline. The CDR3 length is 12 residues. The V end lost 0 bases, the J end lost 12 bases, and 8 bases lay between the germline ends. CDR3 nucleotide sequence: TGTGCCACCAGTGATTTGACGGGAAGGCAGTTCTTC. It codes for CATSDLTGRQFF.

V usage is TRBV7-9 and J usage is TRBJ2-7; no clear D gene. The CDR3 loop spans 12 amino acids. The germline gives CDR1 SEHNR, CDR2 FQNEAQ (reference sequence). Trimming took 1 base from V and 6 from J, leaving 7 bases between them. The CDR3 coding sequence is TGTGCCAGCAGCTTAGGGGTTACCGAGCAGTACTTC. Translating it yields CASSLGVTEQYF. The whole variable domain, filled in from reference TRBV7-9 and TRBJ2-7, reads DTGVSQNPRHKITKRGQNVTFRCDPISEHNRLYWYRQTLGQGPEFLTYFQNEAQLEKSRLLSDRFSAERPKGSFSTLEIQRTEQGDSAMYLCASSLGVTEQYFGPGTRLTVT.

The V gene is TRBV6-2 or TRBV6-3, the J gene TRBJ2-1; 13 positions match TRBD2. This CDR3 is built from 18 residues. Germline V gene lookup returns CDR1 MNHEY and CDR2 SVGEGT. Trimming took 6 bases from V and 8 from J; bases not matched to a gene: 16. The CDR3 region is CASSSGPPGTSGKDEQFF. In DNA form, the CDR3 reads TGTGCCAGCAGCTCGGGGCCCCCCGGGACTAGCGGGAAGGATGAGCAGTTCTTC.

CDR3 sequence (DNA): TGTGCCAGCAGTGCCGCAGGCTGGACAGATACGCAGTATTTT. Translated: CASSAAGWTDTQYF. The chain links TRBV6-4 to TRBJ2-3, with D hard to call. Germline V gene lookup returns CDR1 MRHNA and CDR2 SNTAGT. CDR3 length equals 14 residues. Trimming took 4 bases from V and 3 from J, leaving 11 bases between them.

This clone was seen just once. The chain joins TRBV29-1 to TRBJ2-7, with 7 bases aligning to TRBD1. The CDR3 sequence is 12 residues long. The germline CDR1 and CDR2 sequences are SQVTM and ANQGSEA. After removal of 3 bases from V and 3 bases from J, the junction contained 2 bases not matched to a gene. Here the CDR3 DNA reads TGCAGCGTTGATGCAGGGGGCTACGAGCAGTACTTC. This encodes CSVDAGGYEQYF.

This clone was counted a single time. J is TRBJ2-7 and V is TRBV6-2 or TRBV6-3; 12 bases are a match to TRBD2. V lost 4 bases, J lost 5 bases, and 9 bases stayed unmatched. Germline values: CDR1 MNHEY, CDR2 SVGEGT. The CDR3 consists of 16 residues. The CDR3 DNA follows: TGTGCCAGCAGTTCGCTAGCGGGAGGGCTACCCAACGAGCAGTACTTC. Encoded protein: CASSSLAGGLPNEQYF.

The rearrangement joins TRBV11-2 to TRBJ2-3, with a tentative D call TRBD2 (5 bases). The V end was cut by 2 bases, the J end by 0 bases, with 15 bases between. Germline CDR1 SGHAT, CDR2 FQNNGV. This CDR3 has 17 residues. The CDR3: CASSLSRRAGSTDTQYF. The CDR3 bases are TGTGCCAGCAGCTTAAGTCGGCGGGCGGGTAGCACAGATACGCAGTATTTT.

V usage is TRBV3-1 (or the pseudogene TRBV3-2) and J usage is TRBJ1-6, with D possibly TRBD1 on 5 matching bases. CDR3 length equals 15 residues. CDR1 and CDR2 from the germline V gene are LGHDT and YNNKEL (reference sequence). V lost 0 bases and J 12 bases, leaving 15 bases between the germline ends. DNA for the CDR3: TGTGCCAGCAGCCAAGAATTCACAGCAAGGGGACCCCTCCACTTT. Protein: CASSQEFTARGPLHF.

The chain employs TRBV5-4 and TRBJ1-4; TRBD1 might be the D (5 bases). This CDR3 has 16 residues. The germline gives CDR1 SGHNT, CDR2 YYREEE (reference sequence). The ends were cut back, 3 bases at V and 8 bases at J, with 20 bases in the middle. CDR3 sequence: CASSYGPRGLSEKLFF. As DNA, the CDR3 is TGTGCCAGCAGCTATGGTCCTCGGGGGTTGTCGGAAAAACTGTTTTTT.

The chain recombines TRBV9 with TRBJ1-1; D is uncertain. CDR1 and CDR2 from the germline V gene are SGDLS and YYNGEE. Trimming took 0 bases from V and 11 from J, leaving 14 bases between them. This CDR3 is built from 13 residues. CDR3 sequence reads: CASSVGARGDAFF. DNA of the CDR3: TGTGCCAGCAGCGTAGGAGCCCGAGGCGATGCTTTCTTT.

The chain combines TRBV5-1 with TRBJ2-2, with no clear D. The CDR3 runs to 13 residues. The V gene's germline CDR1 is SGHRS and CDR2 YFSETQ. Trimming stripped 3 bases from V and 5 bases from J, with 8 bases between. The CDR3 sequence is CASSSLLTGELFF. The CDR3 nucleotides are TGCGCCAGCAGCTCATTGTTGACCGGGGAGCTGTTTTTT. The variable domain in full, completed from reference TRBV5-1 and TRBJ2-2, reads KAGVTQTPRYLIKTRGQQVTLSCSPISGHRSVSWYQQTPGQGLQFLFEYFSETQRNKGNFPGRFSGRQFSNSRSEMNVSTLELGDSALYLCASSSLLTGELFFGEGSRLTVL.